What follows describes a single T cell receptor (beta chain). The germline gives CDR1 ENHRY, CDR2 SYGVKD. This CDR3 is built from 18 residues. J gave up 0 bases and V 3 bases, and 7 bases lay outside the gene matches. This sample is drawn from a study of blood T cell repertoires in COVID-19. Study-wide background: Samples of COVID-19 (acute and convalescent) were obtained from the United States, Italy and Spain.

The method was immunoSEQ multiplex PCR; TCRdb's version includes in-frame clones alone and lacks a portion of them. The table includes around 130,000 clones, approximately 85% detected once. Everyone who took part was roughly 18 to 89 years old, and they came from about two dozen US areas. This chain connects TRBV10-3 to TRBJ2-5, with 13 bases aligning to TRBD2. The specimen was PBMCs or T cells enriched from blood (not recorded which). The TCR was taken from a woman between 50 and 59 years old with acute COVID-19. CDR3 bases: TGTGCCATCAGTGATGCCGGGACTAGCGGGGACCACCAAGAGACCCAGTACTTC. It codes for CAISDAGTSGDHQETQYF.